This T cell receptor (beta chain) was observed in a study of naive and memory T cell subsets. Adult healthy volunteers gave 2.5 ml peripheral blood for whole-blood RNA. An oligonucleotide containing a UMI was ligated to the 3' end of TCR cDNA. This clonotype showed up just a few times. The CDR3 extends over 13 amino acids. Germline V gene lookup returns CDR1 DFQATT and CDR2 SNEGSKA (reference sequence). V lost 0 bases to trimming and J lost 9 bases, with 12 bases between them. Blood and skin TCR RNA was reverse transcribed with alpha and beta constant primers. TCRdb passed the 5' RACE reads through MiXCR, listing each CDR3 protein once. This sample carries more than 20,000 distinct CDR3 sequences, around 21% of them seen once, and the ten largest clones take about 1.8%.

This chain joins TRBV20-1 and TRBJ2-1; D is perhaps TRBD2 (6 bases). This receptor was identified in a female donor in good health. CDR3 loop: CSARERLEVEQFF. Written as DNA, the CDR3 is TGCAGTGCTAGAGAGAGACTAGAAGTTGAGCAGTTCTTC.